This entry lists 25 T cell receptor beta chains sequenced from one sample in a study of shared clonotypes between healthy human individuals. The method was immunoSEQ multiplex PCR; TCRdb's version includes in-frame clones alone and lacks a portion of them. The profile shows some 2,500,000 clones, roughly 90% of them singletons. Specimen: naive CD4+ T cells from PBMCs. Specified subset: CD45RA+ positively selected. The source is a man between 18 and 29 years old in good health. Some clones in this sample may be carry-over from other donors' samples.

The rearrangement uses TRBV27 and TRBJ2-1, with 12 bases fitting TRBD2. V was clipped by 6 bases and J by 5 bases; unmatched bases: 11. Germline CDR1 reads MNHEY; CDR2 reads SMNVEV (reference sequence). CDR3 length: 17 amino acids. Written as DNA, the CDR3 is TGTGCCAGCAGAAAGCTGGGACTAGCGGGCGGAGACAATGAGCAGTTCTTC. Translated, it gives CASRKLGLAGGDNEQFF.

In regard to this clone: This specimen includes other DNA sequences encoding the same CDR3. V is TRBV4-2 and J is TRBJ2-7, with D perhaps being TRBD1 or TRBD2 (5 bases each). CDR3 length: 15 amino acids. From germline, CDR1 is LGHNA and CDR2 YNFKEQ. Trimming removed 1 base at V and 1 base at J, with 11 bases between. CDR3 amino acids: CASSQGGTASYEQYF. For the CDR3, the DNA is TGTGCCAGCAGCCAAGGGGGGACCGCTTCCTACGAGCAGTACTTC.

The rearrangement uses TRBV7-2 and TRBJ2-1; possible D gene TRBD2, 7 bases. V was pared by 1 base and J by 7 bases, with 17 bases between. The length of the CDR3 is 16 residues. Germline CDR1 reads SGHTA; CDR2 reads FQGNSA. The CDR3 nucleotides read TGTGCCAGCAGCTTAGTTTGGTGGGAGGGGGAGAATGAGCAGTTCTTC. Its translation is CASSLVWWEGENEQFF.

The chain combines TRBV5-4 with TRBJ2-7; TRBD1 matches 7 bases. The trim removed 4 bases at V and 5 bases at J, leaving 9 bases unmatched. CDR1 and CDR2 (germline): SGHNT, YYREEE (reference sequence). CDR3 size: 14 residues. DNA for the CDR3: TGTGCCAGCAGCGAAGGACAGGAGTTGGACGAGCAGTACTTC. This sequence encodes CASSEGQELDEQYF.

This chain connects TRBV2 to TRBJ1-2; D is unresolved. The ends were cut back, 11 bases at V and 4 bases at J, with 17 bases in the middle. Germline-derived CDR1 and CDR2 are SNHLY and FYNNEI. The CDR3 has 13 residues. Written as DNA, the CDR3 is TGTGCCGTAATTTGGCAGGTGGGCTATGGCTACACCTTC. Its protein product is CAVIWQVGYGYTF.

In the case of this clone: The junction departs from the called germline gene at one end, perhaps through a read error. The chain couples TRBV27 to TRBJ2-3, with D unresolved. This CDR3 region has 9 residues. The germline V gene encodes CDR1 MNHEY and CDR2 SMNVEV (reference sequence). The chain's CDR3 is CASIPDGNF. CDR3 DNA sequence: TGTGCCAGCATTCCCGACGGTAATTTT.

The rearrangement uses TRBV5-1 and TRBJ2-2; 7 bases are shared with TRBD1. The V segment lost 7 bases and the J segment 6 bases; nucleotides outside the gene matches: 3. Germline-derived CDR1 and CDR2 are SGHRS and YFSETQ. There are 12 residues in the CDR3. The CDR3 here is CASGRGPGELFF. In nucleotides, the CDR3 is TGCGCCAGCGGAAGGGGGCCCGGGGAGCTGTTTTTT. Based on the CDR3 plus reference TRBV5-1 and TRBJ2-2, the full variable domain is KAGVTQTPRYLIKTRGQQVTLSCSPISGHRSVSWYQQTPGQGLQFLFEYFSETQRNKGNFPGRFSGRQFSNSRSEMNVSTLELGDSALYLCASGRGPGELFFGEGSRLTVL.

This clone has only one observation. The chain employs TRBV5-1 and TRBJ1-2, with 9 bases lining up with TRBD1. The CDR3 loop spans 13 amino acids. Trimming cost V 4 bases and J 7 bases; bases outside gene matches: 5. CDR1 is SGHRS and CDR2 is YFSETQ in the germline V gene. The CDR3 DNA reads TGCGCCAGCAGCACACAGGGGGCGCTTGGCTACACCTTC. It codes for CASSTQGALGYTF.

V is TRBV28 and J is TRBJ2-1; 9 positions agree with TRBD2. Germline V gene lookup returns CDR1 MDHEN and CDR2 SYDVKM. The CDR3 runs 15 residues. V was clipped by 3 bases and J by 9 bases; unmatched bases: 9. The CDR3 DNA sequence: TGTGCCAGCAGTTTTGGGGGGACTAGCTCCGGTGAGCAGTTCTTC. This codes for CASSFGGTSSGEQFF.

This chain uses TRBV15 with TRBJ2-7; 7 bases agree with TRBD1. J gave up 2 bases and V 3 bases, and 7 bases lay outside the gene matches. Germline-derived CDR1 and CDR2 are LNHNV and YYDKDF (reference sequence). The CDR3 totals 15 residues. The CDR3 sequence: CATSRDGTAAYEQYF. The DNA for the CDR3 is TGTGCCACCAGCAGGGATGGGACAGCTGCCTACGAGCAGTACTTC.

CDR3 region: CAISESGEGTEAFF. Here the CDR3 DNA reads TGTGCCATCAGTGAGTCGGGGGAGGGGACTGAAGCTTTCTTT. The V gene is TRBV10-3, the J gene TRBJ1-1, with D maybe TRBD1 (5 bases). The CDR3 totals 14 residues. CDR1 ENHRY and CDR2 SYGVKD come from the germline V gene. V was shortened by 0 bases and J by 5 bases, with 10 bases between the two germline ends.

The chain combines TRBV13 with TRBJ1-6; D remains unclear. The germline V gene encodes CDR1 PRHDT and CDR2 FYEKMQ (reference sequence). Trimming took 5 bases from V and 7 from J, leaving 12 bases between them. This CDR3 has 14 residues. The CDR3 spells CASSPATGNSPLHF. In DNA, the CDR3 is TGTGCCAGCAGCCCGGCGACGGGGAATTCACCCCTCCACTTT.

This sequence joins TRBV12-5 and TRBJ2-5, with 9 bases that match TRBD2. V trimming: 6 bases; J trimming: 3 bases; junction bases outside the gene matches: 5. The CDR3 spans 14 residues. Germline V gives CDR1 LGHNT, CDR2 FRNRAP. In nucleotides, the CDR3 is TGTGCTAGTGGCGGGCGGGAGGGTGAAGAGACCCAGTACTTC. Its protein is CASGGREGEETQYF.

The V gene is TRBV5-1, the J gene TRBJ2-7; 14 bases are a match to TRBD2. The CDR3 has 16 residues. Germline V gives CDR1 SGHRS, CDR2 YFSETQ. The V and J ends lost 4 bases and 2 bases, in that order; junction bases with no gene match: 5. CDR3 sequence reads: CASSGLAGGKAYEQYF. The DNA for the CDR3 is TGCGCCAGCAGCGGACTAGCGGGAGGAAAGGCCTACGAGCAGTACTTC.

The chain combines TRBV28 with TRBJ2-3, with 8 bases fitting TRBD2. V shed 11 bases and J 4 bases; nucleotides not matched to a gene: 17. The germline gives CDR1 MDHEN, CDR2 SYDVKM. The CDR3 has 16 residues. CDR3 amino acids: CAANADPGRGADTQYF. DNA for the CDR3: TGTGCCGCCAACGCCGACCCAGGGCGGGGGGCAGATACGCAGTATTTT.

This chain links TRBV29-1 with TRBJ2-7, with TRBD2 matching 10 bases. V dropped 4 bases and J dropped 0; count of bases not matched to a gene: 6. Germline-derived CDR1 and CDR2 are SQVTM and ANQGSEA. The CDR3 runs to 15 residues. The CDR3 is CSVGGAGGPSYEQYF. CDR3 DNA: TGCAGCGTTGGGGGAGCGGGAGGGCCCTCCTACGAGCAGTACTTC.

Points on this clone: Distinct nucleotide sequences in the sample also encode this CDR3. V and J are TRBV2 and TRBJ2-7; D may correspond to TRBD1 or TRBD2 (5 bases each). This CDR3 is built from 12 residues. Germline V CDR1 and CDR2: SNHLY, FYNNEI. Trimming took 8 bases from V and 2 from J, leaving 10 bases between them. CDR3 protein: CASGGQTYEQYF. CDR3 DNA sequence: TGTGCCAGCGGAGGACAAACCTACGAGCAGTACTTC.

On this clone: Other DNA sequences within the sample encode an identical CDR3. The V gene is TRBV7-3, the J gene TRBJ2-2; TRBD1 matches at 9 bases. V was pared by 2 bases and J by 1 base, with 2 bases of the junction left unmatched. The CDR3 loop spans 16 amino acids. In germline, CDR1 is SGHTA, CDR2 FQGTGA. The CDR3 DNA follows: TGTGCCAGCAGCTTATTGGGACAGGGGAACACCGGGGAGCTGTTTTTT. Its protein product is CASSLLGQGNTGELFF.

For this clone: Other DNA sequences in the same sample also yield this CDR3. The rearrangement uses TRBV18 and TRBJ2-7; D is tentatively TRBD1 or TRBD2 (6 bases each). Trimming left V 2 bases short and J 5 bases short, with 7 bases between. Germline V gives CDR1 KGHSH, CDR2 LQKENI. The CDR3 sequence is 12 residues long. The CDR3 DNA reads as TGTGCCAGCTCACCAAGGGGGGACGAGCAGTACTTC. Its translation is CASSPRGDEQYF.

This clone occurred once. The V gene is TRBV5-1, the J gene TRBJ2-6; the D gene is possibly TRBD2 (5 bases). Deletions cut 4 bases from V and 0 bases from J, with 17 bases between. The germline gives CDR1 SGHRS, CDR2 YFSETQ. The CDR3 is made up of 18 amino acids. The CDR3 nucleotides read TGCGCCAGCAGCCCGGGTCCCTGGGAGTTCTCTGGGGCCAACGTCCTGACTTTC. Translating it yields CASSPGPWEFSGANVLTF.

This clone was seen only once. The rearrangement links TRBV9 to TRBJ2-3; 7 positions match TRBD1. With V trimmed by 2 bases and J by 5 bases, 5 bases remained unmatched. Germline CDR1 and CDR2: SGDLS and YYNGEE. The CDR3 sequence is 14 residues long. CDR3 in DNA: TGTGCCAGCAGCGTGCTTCACAGGGGAGATACGCAGTATTTT. Its protein is CASSVLHRGDTQYF.

This clone was seen a single time. J is TRBJ2-1 and V is TRBV19, with TRBD2 as a possible D gene (6 bases). Trimming cost V 3 bases and J 3 bases, with 9 bases left between them. Per the germline V gene, CDR1 is LNHDA and CDR2 is SQIVND (reference sequence). The length of the CDR3 is 14 residues. The CDR3, as DNA: TGTGCCAGTAGTATCTGGGGGGTCTACAATGAGCAGTTCTTC. It encodes CASSIWGVYNEQFF. The variable domain in full, completed from reference TRBV19 and TRBJ2-1, reads DGGITQSPKYLFRKEGQNVTLSCEQNLNHDAMYWYRQDPGQGLRLIYYSQIVNDFQKGDIAEGYSVSREKKESFPLTVTSAQKNPTAFYLCASSIWGVYNEQFFGPGTRLTVL.

The chain joins TRBV4-2 to TRBJ2-3, with a weak D call TRBD2 (6 bases). The CDR3 covers 16 residues. Germline CDR1 LGHNA, CDR2 YNFKEQ. Trimming removed 4 bases from V and 0 bases from J, with 14 bases in between. DNA of the CDR3: TGTGCCAGCAGCCGCTCCAAGCTAGCGAGCACAGATACGCAGTATTTT. It is translated as CASSRSKLASTDTQYF.

The table lists this clone with a count of one. The V call is TRBV14, the J call TRBJ2-7; D possibly matches TRBD1 or TRBD2 (5 bases each). The V gene lost 4 bases and the J gene lost 0 bases, with 13 bases spanning the gap. Germline loops: CDR1 SGHDN, CDR2 FVKESK. The length of the CDR3 is 15 residues. CDR3 DNA: TGTGCCAGCAGCCCGCGGTGGGACCACTCCTACGAGCAGTACTTC. Its translation is CASSPRWDHSYEQYF.

V is TRBV6-6 and J is TRBJ1-3; no clear D. Germline V gives CDR1 MNHNY, CDR2 SVGAGI (reference sequence). Trimming pared 4 bases from V and 0 bases from J, leaving 10 bases between. The CDR3 is made up of 15 amino acids. The chain's CDR3 is CASSLAQLSGNTIYF. The CDR3 DNA sequence: TGTGCCAGCAGTTTGGCACAGCTCTCTGGAAACACCATATATTTT.